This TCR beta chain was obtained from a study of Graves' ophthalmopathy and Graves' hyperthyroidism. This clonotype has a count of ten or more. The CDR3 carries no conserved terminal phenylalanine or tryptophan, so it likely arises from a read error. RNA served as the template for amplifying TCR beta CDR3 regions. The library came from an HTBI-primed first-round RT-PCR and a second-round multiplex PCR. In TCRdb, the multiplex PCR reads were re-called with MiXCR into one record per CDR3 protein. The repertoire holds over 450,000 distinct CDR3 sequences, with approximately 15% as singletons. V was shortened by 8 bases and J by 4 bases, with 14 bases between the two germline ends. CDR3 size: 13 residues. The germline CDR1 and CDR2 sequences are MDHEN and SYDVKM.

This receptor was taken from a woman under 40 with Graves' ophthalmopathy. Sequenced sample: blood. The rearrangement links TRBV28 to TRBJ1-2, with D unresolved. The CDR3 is CASGETGSYGYTS. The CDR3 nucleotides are TGTGCCAGCGGGGAAACTGGAAGCTATGGCTACACCTCC.